The 8 T cell receptor beta chains listed next were all sequenced from one sample in a study of cytomegalovirus exposure and HLA in healthy donors. PCR primers comprised 60 Vbeta and 13 Jbeta primers. Method: immunoSEQ multiplex PCR; TCRdb's copy keeps in-frame clones and lacks some. This sample has 100,000 to 150,000 clones, with over 70% found just once. The sequenced material came from PBMCs. Source of these receptors: a woman aged 55-69 years in good health and CMV-seropositive.

In nucleotides, the CDR3 is TGTGCCAGCAGTTACTCTGGCCAGTATAGCAATCAGCCCCAGCATTTT. It translates to CASSYSGQYSNQPQHF. This chain connects TRBV6-5 to TRBJ1-5; D uncertain. The germline V gene encodes CDR1 MNHEY and CDR2 SVGAGI. The ends were cut back, 0 bases at V and 0 bases at J, with 9 bases in the middle. The CDR3 has 16 residues.

The chain couples TRBV18 to TRBJ2-1, with TRBD2 matching over 13 bases. This CDR3 is built from 18 residues. In germline, CDR1 is KGHSH, CDR2 LQKENI. V shed 0 bases, J shed 3 bases, and the junction held 5 bases outside the gene matches. The CDR3 sequence is CASSPPGLAGVIYNEQFF. In DNA form, the CDR3 reads TGTGCCAGCTCACCACCAGGACTAGCGGGGGTCATCTACAATGAGCAGTTCTTC.

This rearrangement joins TRBV11-2 to TRBJ1-2, with D tentatively TRBD1 (6 bases). The V end was cut by 0 bases, the J end by 3 bases, with 11 bases between. The length of the CDR3 is 15 residues. Germline assignment: CDR1 SGHAT and CDR2 FQNNGV. The CDR3 loop is CASSLDLNRDYGYTF. The CDR3, as DNA: TGTGCCAGCAGCTTAGATCTGAACAGGGACTATGGCTACACCTTC.

V gene TRBV28 combines with J gene TRBJ1-2; no firm D call. The CDR3 totals 13 residues. The germline CDR1 and CDR2 sequences are MDHEN and SYDVKM. V was trimmed by 5 bases and J by 1 base, leaving 8 bases between them. CDR3 coding DNA: TGTGCCAGCAGTCCCGGACTTAACTATGGCTACACCTTC. Its protein is CASSPGLNYGYTF.

V usage is TRBV29-1 and J usage is TRBJ1-2, with D possibly being TRBD1 (6 bases). The CDR3 sequence is 13 residues long. Germline V lookup: CDR1 SQVTM, CDR2 ANQGSEA. The V end was cut by 7 bases, the J end by 3 bases, with 15 bases between. CDR3 sequence reads: CSAAEGVDYGYTF. CDR3 DNA sequence: TGCAGCGCCGCTGAGGGGGTAGACTATGGCTACACCTTC.

The chain combines TRBV25-1 with TRBJ2-5; 7 bases are a match to TRBD1. Germline-derived CDR1 and CDR2 are MGHDK and SYGVNS. The CDR3 totals 15 residues. The junction had 8 bases not matched to a gene; V was cut back by 2 bases and J by 5 bases. The CDR3 bases are TGTGCCAGCAGTGAACCAGGGACAGTTGGGGAGACCCAGTACTTC. It specifies CASSEPGTVGETQYF.

V is TRBV29-1 and J is TRBJ2-7; D perhaps matches TRBD2 (5 bases). Germline V gene data show CDR1 as SQVTM and CDR2 as ANQGSEA. V lost 7 bases to trimming and J lost 2 bases, with 9 bases between them. The CDR3 has 11 amino acids. CDR3 sequence reads: CSASGTYEQYF. The DNA for the CDR3 is TGCAGCGCATCGGGGACCTACGAGCAGTACTTC.

The chain recombines TRBV25-1 with TRBJ1-5; D may be TRBD1 (6 bases). CDR1 is MGHDK and CDR2 is SYGVNS in the germline V gene. The V gene lost 2 bases and the J gene lost 0 bases, with 14 bases spanning the gap. CDR3 length: 17 residues. CDR3 sequence (DNA): TGTGCCAGCAGTGAAAGTACGGGACATTATAGCAATCAGCCCCAGCATTTT. Translating gives CASSESTGHYSNQPQHF.